The rows below give T cell receptor beta chains drawn from one sample of a study of molecular identifiers for immune sequencing clone quantification. One entry per CDR3 protein, called by TCRdb with MiXCR from the PCR reads. The table includes over 35,000 distinct CDR3 sequences, 24% detected once. Source material: naive CD8+ T cells from blood, with Jurkat cell RNA spiked in. These receptors originate from a human donor in good health. Some libraries in this study had Jurkat cell RNA spiked in. Each CDR3 is given with its conserved first and last residue. The D gene is left open where the match is weak. Clone size appears in some rows only: once, few, many, or a class for an expanded clone.

TRBJ1-1,TRBV6-2/TRBV6-3,NA,NA,TGTGCCAGCAGCGCCTGGTTGGTTTCGGCGACTGAAGCTATCTTT,CASSAWLVSATEAIF
TRBJ1-1,TRBV20-1,NA,many,TGCAGTATCCGGGATTGGGGGTCGTACACTGAAGCTTTCTTT,CSIRDWGSYTEAFF
TRBJ2-1,TRBV29-1,TRBD2,many,TGCAGCGTTGACGTGACTAGCGGGAGTTTTGAGCAGTTCTTC,CSVDVTSGSFEQFF
TRBJ1-5,TRBV27,NA,many,TGTGCCAGCAGTCTATCCGCTAGCAATCAGCCCCAGCATTTT,CASSLSASNQPQHF
TRBJ2-3,TRBV19,NA,few,TGTGCCAGTTGTAACCGGGACACCCACACAGATACGCAGTATTTT,CASCNRDTHTDTQYF
TRBJ2-5,TRBV6-2/TRBV6-3,NA,many,TGTGCCAGCAGCCAGTTCGCCAAAGAGACCCAGTACTTC,CASSQFAKETQYF
TRBJ1-1,TRBV19,NA,many,TGTGCCAGTAGTAAGGTTTCCACTGAAGCTTTCTTT,CASSKVSTEAFF
TRBJ2-7,TRBV13,TRBD2,many,TGTGCCAGCAGCTCAACCGGGAGGAGCTCCTACGAGCAGTACTTC,CASSSTGRSSYEQYF
TRBJ2-7,TRBV6-5,NA,NA,TGTGCCAGCAGTTACGCTGGGGTGTGCGAGCAGTACTTC,CASSYAGVCEQYF
TRBJ2-5,TRBV5-1,NA,many,TGCGCCAGCAGCACTGGACAGTACCAAGAGACCCAGTACTTC,CASSTGQYQETQYF
TRBJ2-6,TRBV4-3,NA,many,TGCGCCAGCAGCCCCCGCGAATACGGATCATCTGGGGCCAACGTCCTGACTTTC,CASSPREYGSSGANVLTF
TRBJ2-3,TRBV25-1,NA,many,TGTGCCAGCAGTGAATACGGGACTAGCACAGATACGCAGTATTTT,CASSEYGTSTDTQYF
TRBJ1-1,TRBV28,NA,NA,TGTGCCAGCAGTTTACCTCAAGAGAACACTGAAGCTTTCTTT,CASSLPQENTEAFF
TRBJ2-2,TRBV7-9,NA,many,TGTGCCAGCATCTCGGGACGGTCGAACACCGGGGAGCTGTTTTTT,CASISGRSNTGELFF
TRBJ2-3,TRBV5-6,TRBD1,few,TGTGCCAGCAGCTTGGGAGGGGGCAGCACAGATACGCAGTATTTT,CASSLGGGSTDTQYF